A selection of T cell receptor beta chains follows, all from one sample in a study of T cells in localized non-small cell lung cancer. TCRdb keeps only in-frame clones here, not all; method: immunoSEQ multiplex PCR. The sample carries some 1,600 clones, 27% recorded once. Material: normal lung tissue next to the tumor, obtained before any cancer treatment. These receptors were obtained from a man between 40 and 70 years old with stage II squamous cell lung carcinoma. Each CDR3 is given with its conserved first and last residue. Each record gives: D gene, clone size, J gene, V gene, CDR3 DNA, CDR3 protein. D genes are given only for firm matches. Clone size is stated in some rows and not others, as once, few, many or a class when expanded.

>.|few|TRBJ1-5|TRBV7-6
TGTGCCAGCAGCTTCGGTACGGCAAGGAGGGATCAGCCCCAGCATTTT
CASSFGTARRDQPQHF
>.|.|TRBJ1-2|TRBV19
TGTGCCAGTAGAGACAGCTTCTATGGCTACACCTTC
CASRDSFYGYTF
>.|large|TRBJ1-3|TRBV19
TGTGCCAGTAGTCCAACAGGTTTCATCTCTGGAAACACCATATATTTT
CASSPTGFISGNTIYF
>TRBD1|.|TRBJ2-3|TRBV30
TGTGCCTGGGCCGGGACAGGGTGGGCAGATACGCAGTATTTT
CAWAGTGWADTQYF
>.|few|TRBJ1-2|TRBV6-8
TGTGCCAGCAGTCCGAACGCAGGTTCCCTCTATGGCTACACCTTC
CASSPNAGSLYGYTF
>TRBD2|.|TRBJ2-5|TRBV11-3
TGTGCCAGCAGCTTCCTAGCGGGAGCGGAAGAGACCCAGTACTTC
CASSFLAGAEETQYF
>TRBD1|few|TRBJ1-2|TRBV9
TGTGCCAGCAGCGTAGGAGGGGGCCCCACCCTAGGCTACACCTTC
CASSVGGGPTLGYTF
>.|few|TRBJ2-1|TRBV12-2
TGTGCAAGTCGCTTAGCGAGACTAGCGGGGGGGTTCCTAAACAATGAGCAGTTCTTC
CASRLARLAGGFLNNEQFF
>.|medium-sized|TRBJ1-1|TRBV6-8
TGTGCCATAGAGCCGGGAGGGGACTTTGCAGCTTTCTTT
CAIEPGGDFAAFF
>.|.|TRBJ1-1|TRBV30
TGTGCCTGGAGTGTACTCGGTCCGAACACTGAAGCTTTCTTT
CAWSVLGPNTEAFF
>TRBD1|.|TRBJ1-6|TRBV11-3
TGTGCCAGCAGCTTCACAGGGGTTTATAATTCACCCCTCCACTTT
CASSFTGVYNSPLHF
>.|.|TRBJ2-7|TRBV1
TGCACCAGCAGGGCACTAGCGGGCTCCTACGAGCAGTACTTC
CTSRALAGSYEQYF
>TRBD1|.|TRBJ1-4|TRBV14
TGTGCCAGCTCCGATCGACAGGGGGCTGGTGAAAAACTGTTTTTT
CASSDRQGAGEKLFF
>TRBD2|few|TRBJ2-2|TRBV7-2
TGTGCCAGCAGCTTATTAGCGGGAGGGCCAGGTTTCGCCGGGGAGCTGTTTTTT
CASSLLAGGPGFAGELFF
>TRBD2|.|TRBJ2-1|TRBV2
TGTGCCAGCAGCGTAGAAGATAGCGGGGGGGCCCCCTACAATGAGCAGTTCTTC
CASSVEDSGGAPYNEQFF
>.|medium-sized|TRBJ2-5|TRBV9
TGTGCCAGCACCTTTCGGGGTGGAGAGACCCAGTACTTC
CASTFRGGETQYF
>TRBD2|medium-sized|TRBJ2-1|TRBV11-3
TGTGCCAGCAGCGGTACTAGCGGGAGATTAGATGAGCAGTTCTTC
CASSGTSGRLDEQFF
>TRBD1|.|TRBJ1-1|TRBV6-8
TGTGCCAGCAGTGCACAGGGGCACTTGGGGGCTTTCTTT
CASSAQGHLGAFF
>.|.|TRBJ2-3|TRBV9
TGTGCCAGCAGTGTTAGTGAAGCGAGCACGAATACGCAGTATTTT
CASSVSEASTNTQYF
>.|.|TRBJ2-1|TRBV28
TGTGCCAGCACGTCTAGGTCTAGCGAGTCCTACAATGAGCAGTTCTTC
CASTSRSSESYNEQFF
>.|.|TRBJ1-1|TRBV1
TGCGCCAGCAGCCAAGATTTAGCGGGCACTGAAGCTTTCTTT
CASSQDLAGTEAFF
>.|.|TRBJ2-5|TRBV11-3
TGTGCCAGCAGCTTAAATGGCCGGCCTTTCGAGACCCAGTACTTC
CASSLNGRPFETQYF
>.|.|TRBJ1-2|TRBV12-5
TGTGCCAGCTCCAAAGGGGGAGGAGTGAGCGGCTACACCTTC
CASSKGGGVSGYTF
>.|.|TRBJ1-2|TRBV19
TGTGCCAGTAGTCCACCGAGCGGACAGAACTATGGCTACACCTTC
CASSPPSGQNYGYTF
>TRBD2|few|TRBJ2-7|TRBV2
TGTGCCAGCAGTGAAGTGGCGGGGGGAACGTACTACGAGCAGTACTTC
CASSEVAGGTYYEQYF
>.|.|TRBJ1-2|TRBV30
TGTGCCTGGAGTGTATCCGAGGATGGCTACACCTTC
CAWSVSEDGYTF
>.|.|TRBJ1-1|TRBV18
TGTGCCAGCTCTGCAGGGTGGGGAGGCACTGAAGCTTTCTTT
CASSAGWGGTEAFF
>.|few|TRBJ2-1|TRBV30
TGTGCCTGGACGGATAACAATGAGCAGTTCTTC
CAWTDNNEQFF
>.|.|TRBJ2-7|TRBV19
TGTGCCAGTAGTTCCCATGGCAGGGCCTACGAGCAGTACTTC
CASSSHGRAYEQYF
>.|.|TRBJ1-4|TRBV30
TGTGCCTGGAGAGGCAGGTGGGGTGAAAAACTGTTTTTT
CAWRGRWGEKLFF
>TRBD1|few|TRBJ2-1|TRBV16
TGTGCCAGCACCCGGACAGGGGAAAATGAGCAGTTCTTC
CASTRTGENEQFF
>.|.|TRBJ1-6|TRBV9
TGTGCCAGCATCGAGGGCCTGAATTCACCCCTCCACTTT
CASIEGLNSPLHF
>TRBD2|.|TRBJ2-1|TRBV6-8
TGTGCCAGCAGTTCTTTCGGGACTAGCGGGAGTCAGTTCTTC
CASSSFGTSGSQFF
>TRBD2|.|TRBJ2-1|TRBV14
TGTGCCAGCAGCCTACCGGGACTAGCGGGAAATGAGCAGTTCTTC
CASSLPGLAGNEQFF
>TRBD1|.|TRBJ1-3|TRBV28
TGTGCATCAGGGGGCTTTGGAAACACCATATATTTT
CASGGFGNTIYF
>.|.|TRBJ2-7|TRBV6-8
TGTGCCAGCAGTTACGGGCAGGGAGCCTACGAGCAGTACTTC
CASSYGQGAYEQYF
>.|.|TRBJ2-7|TRBV6-8
TGTGCCAGCAGCACTGGAGGAGGCAACTACGAGCAGTACTTC
CASSTGGGNYEQYF
>.|.|TRBJ1-3|TRBV1
TGCGCCAGCAGCCAAGAAAGGCAGCTAGGAAACACCATATATTTT
CASSQERQLGNTIYF
>.|.|TRBJ2-7|TRBV30
TGTGCCTGGAGTGTTAGCTCCAGGGTCGAGCAGTACTTC
CAWSVSSRVEQYF